Each of the 29 T cell receptor beta chains below was sequenced from the same sample in a study of CD8+CD57+ T cells in acquired aplastic anemia. Researchers used genomic DNA as the template to profile TCR beta VDJ and CDR3. TCRdb recomputed calls from the reads with MiXCR, one row per CDR3 protein. The sample has around 430,000 distinct CDR3 sequences; 25% to 40% are singletons. Patients included in sequencing had previously demonstrated CD8+CD57+ cell expansion by flow cytometry. The source material was sorted CD4+, CD8+, or CD8+CD57+ T cells (not recorded which) from PBMCs. Source of these receptors: a human donor with aplastic anemia.

The CDR3 region is CSVQQGGNTEAFF. CDR3 DNA: TGCAGCGTGCAGCAGGGGGGGAACACTGAAGCTTTCTTT. The chain couples TRBV29-1 to TRBJ1-1, with TRBD1 matching over 7 bases. Germline V gives CDR1 SQVTM, CDR2 ANQGSEA. Trimming at V came to 6 bases and at J to 1 base, leaving 5 bases not matched to a gene. CDR3 length: 13 residues.

This clonotype has only a few counts. The chain recombines TRBV7-2 with TRBJ1-3; unclear D gene. Germline values: CDR1 SGHTA, CDR2 FQGNSA. The V gene lost 5 bases and the J gene lost 0 bases, with 11 bases spanning the gap. There are 15 residues in the CDR3. The CDR3 DNA reads as TGTGCCAGCAGCCCCACGATTAACTCTGGAAACACCATATATTTT. Amino acids: CASSPTINSGNTIYF.

Concerning this clonotype itself: This likely comes from a read error, as the CDR3 has no conserved phenylalanine or tryptophan at its end. No DNA is shown, since the ends of the CDR3 on it are uncertain; the CDR3 is the one TCRdb lists. The chain employs TRBV29-1 and TRBJ1-5. Germline values: CDR1 SQVTM, CDR2 ANQGSEA. From its first to its last residue, the CDR3 has 10 amino acids. CDR3 sequence: CSVLDEGRQV.

Comments on this clonotype: A much larger clonotype is one base distant, so this may be a read error. The rearrangement joins TRBV7-9 to TRBJ2-6, with D uncertain. The V and J ends lost 5 bases and 5 bases respectively, with 7 bases between them. The germline CDR1 and CDR2 sequences are SEHNR and FQNEAQ (reference sequence). The CDR3 consists of 13 residues. CDR3 DNA sequence: TGTGCCAGCAGCACCGGCTGGGCCAACGTCCTGACTTTC. Its protein product is CASSTGWANVLTF.

This clonotype occurred many times. V gene TRBV19 combines with J gene TRBJ1-3, with 9 nucleotides matching TRBD1. Germline assignment: CDR1 LNHDA and CDR2 SQIVND (reference sequence). Trimming took 10 bases from V and 2 from J; bases not matched to a gene: 9. The CDR3 is 15 amino acids. The CDR3 reads CATSRGQGTGNTIYF. CDR3 bases: TGTGCCACCAGTAGGGGACAGGGAACTGGAAACACCATATATTTT.

The chain links TRBV28 to TRBJ1-2, with 7 bases that match TRBD1. CDR3 length: 13 residues. Germline V lookup: CDR1 MDHEN, CDR2 SYDVKM. The junction had 4 bases not matched to a gene; V was cut back by 7 bases and J by 2 bases. CDR3 loop: CASKTTGNYGYTF. The CDR3 DNA is TGTGCCAGCAAGACGACAGGGAACTATGGCTACACCTTC.

This clonotype was seen repeatedly, ten times or more. The genes are TRBV7-2 and TRBJ2-5; D possibly corresponds to TRBD2 (6 bases). Per the germline V gene, CDR1 is SGHTA and CDR2 is FQGNSA. The CDR3 runs 13 residues. Trimming left V 0 bases short and J 7 bases short, with 9 bases between. The CDR3 DNA is TGTGCCAGCAGCTTAGCGGGGGGAGTGACCCAGTACTTC. Protein product: CASSLAGGVTQYF.

This clonotype has just one count. V is TRBV3-1 and J is TRBJ1-4, with D uncertain. CDR1 is LGHDT, CDR2 YNNKEL, per germline (reference sequence). The CDR3 totals 15 residues. Trimming pared 2 bases from V and 4 bases from J, leaving 11 bases between. CDR3 nucleotides: TGTGCCAGCAGCCAATTTCAGTCTGGTAATGAAAAACTGTTTTTT. Its translation is CASSQFQSGNEKLFF.

Points on this clonotype: No conserved phenylalanine or tryptophan ends this CDR3, so it is likely a read error. The J gene is TRBJ2-7, the V gene TRBV20-1, with 7 nucleotides matching TRBD1. Germline trimming cut 1 base from V and 1 base from J; bases unmatched to any gene: 7. The germline V gene encodes CDR1 DFQATT and CDR2 SNEGSKA (reference sequence). The CDR3 spans 15 residues. The CDR3 spells CSARVGAGGSYEQYL. CDR3 DNA: TGCAGTGCTAGAGTGGGAGCAGGGGGTTCCTACGAGCAGTACCTC.

At least ten counts were recorded for this clonotype. V gene TRBV10-3 combines with J gene TRBJ2-3, with D possibly TRBD2 on 6 matching bases. The CDR3 has 13 amino acids. Trimming left V 10 bases short and J 3 bases short, with 14 bases between. CDR1 is ENHRY and CDR2 is SYGVKD in the germline V gene. CDR3 DNA sequence: TGTGCCACCTATCGCGGGGAAACAGATACGCAGTATTTT. Its protein is CATYRGETDTQYF.

J is TRBJ2-7 and V is TRBV25-1; either TRBD1 or TRBD2 may fit D (5 bases each). This CDR3 has 13 amino acids. The germline V gene encodes CDR1 MGHDK and CDR2 SYGVNS. Trimming took 5 bases from V and 7 from J, leaving 15 bases between them. This CDR3 reads CASSPGRSAEQYF. In DNA form, the CDR3 reads TGTGCCAGCAGTCCAGGGAGATCGGCAGAGCAGTACTTC.

This clonotype was counted between two and nine times. The chain joins TRBV5-5 to TRBJ1-1; a possible D gene is TRBD1 (5 bases). With 0 bases removed from V and 2 bases from J, the gap between germline ends came to 11 bases. Germline V gives CDR1 SGHKS, CDR2 YYEKEE (reference sequence). This CDR3 region has 15 residues. DNA for the CDR3: TGTGCCAGCAGCTTGGCGACGGGACTTAACACTGAAGCTTTCTTT. This codes for CASSLATGLNTEAFF.

The rearrangement uses TRBV24-1 and TRBJ1-2; a possible D gene is TRBD1 (6 bases). Per germline, CDR1 KGHDR and CDR2 SFDVKD. Trimming removed 7 bases at V and 0 bases at J, with 14 bases between. This CDR3 comprises 15 residues. Here the CDR3 DNA reads TGTGCCACCAGCGATACAGGGATATCTAACTATGGCTACACCTTC. This sequence encodes CATSDTGISNYGYTF.

The genes are TRBV5-1 and TRBJ2-5; D remains ambiguous. V lost 2 bases to trimming and J lost 2 bases, with 13 bases between them. Germline V gene lookup returns CDR1 SGHRS and CDR2 YFSETQ. This CDR3 contains 15 residues. The chain's CDR3 is CASSFRPIYQETQYF. The CDR3 DNA sequence: TGCGCCAGCAGCTTTCGACCCATTTATCAAGAGACCCAGTACTTC.

This clonotype has a handful of counts. The V gene is TRBV12-3 or TRBV12-4, the J gene TRBJ2-7, with a possible D match to TRBD2 (7 bases). V lost 5 bases and J 9 bases, leaving 17 bases between the germline ends. This CDR3 is built from 13 residues. The CDR3 nucleotides read TGTGCCAGCAGTGGGGGGGGCAGGGTTGTGCAGTACTTC. Translating gives CASSGGGRVVQYF.

The V gene is TRBV20-1, the J gene TRBJ2-7, with D perhaps TRBD1 (6 bases). CDR1 is DFQATT and CDR2 is SNEGSKA in the germline V gene (reference sequence). The CDR3 is 14 amino acids. V lost 0 bases to trimming and J lost 1 base, with 10 bases between them. The CDR3, as DNA: TGCAGTGCTAGAGAGCAGGGGCGGTCCTACGAGCAGTACTTC. It translates to CSAREQGRSYEQYF.

The chain carries TRBV20-1 and TRBJ2-1; 15 bases fit TRBD2. Trimming at V came to 6 bases and at J to 0 bases, leaving 9 bases not matched to a gene. CDR3 length equals 18 residues. Per the germline V gene, CDR1 is DFQATT and CDR2 is SNEGSKA (reference sequence). This chain's CDR3 is CSALGTSGGNPSYNEQFF. In nucleotides, the CDR3 is TGCAGTGCACTAGGGACTAGCGGGGGGAATCCCTCCTACAATGAGCAGTTCTTC.

V and J are TRBV20-1 and TRBJ2-5; D unresolved. Germline loops: CDR1 DFQATT, CDR2 SNEGSKA (reference sequence). The CDR3 runs to 13 residues. The V end lost 2 bases, the J end lost 4 bases, and 11 bases lay between the germline ends. The CDR3 nucleotides are TGCAGTGCTAGAAGGACCTCAGCAGAGACCCAGTACTTC. Protein: CSARRTSAETQYF.

This clonotype appeared once. The chain links TRBV30 to TRBJ1-5, with D perhaps TRBD1 (6 bases). Trimming shortened V by 5 bases and J by 0 bases, and 20 bases separated the two germline ends. The germline V gene encodes CDR1 GTSNPN and CDR2 SVGIG (reference sequence). CDR3 size: 17 residues. CDR3 loop: CAWRHKRTDYSNQPQHF. The CDR3 DNA sequence: TGTGCCTGGCGCCACAAAAGGACAGACTATAGCAATCAGCCCCAGCATTTT.

A remark on this clonotype: This clone may be a read error of a much larger clone one base away. Given the absence of the conserved phenylalanine or tryptophan at the CDR3 end, a read error is likely. The chain combines TRBV10-3 with TRBJ2-3; 8 nucleotides line up with TRBD2. V shed 7 bases, J shed 2 bases, and the junction held 20 bases outside the gene matches. Looked up from germline, CDR1 is ENHRY and CDR2 is SYGVKD. The CDR3 runs to 19 residues. The CDR3 is CAINGQGQAGARNTDTQYL. CDR3 nucleotide sequence: TGTGCCATCAATGGGCAGGGGCAAGCGGGGGCCCGGAACACAGATACGCAGTATCTT.

This chain joins TRBV15 and TRBJ2-1; D not certain. The germline V and J ends were trimmed by 3 bases and 5 bases, with 14 bases remaining between them. CDR1 LNHNV and CDR2 YYDKDF come from the germline V gene (reference sequence). The CDR3 has 15 residues. The CDR3, as DNA: TGTGCCACCAGCAGGGATAAGAGACTGAACAATGAGCAGTTCTTC. It is translated as CATSRDKRLNNEQFF.

There are a few counts of this clonotype. V usage is TRBV20-1 and J usage is TRBJ2-3, with 9 bases aligning to TRBD2. CDR1 and CDR2 from the germline V gene are DFQATT and SNEGSKA (reference sequence). The CDR3 runs 17 residues. J lost 0 bases, V lost 3 bases, and 10 bases had no gene match. The CDR3: CSASSASGEASTDTQYF. CDR3 DNA sequence: TGCAGTGCTAGTAGCGCTAGCGGGGAGGCTAGCACAGATACGCAGTATTTT.

V and J are TRBV20-1 and TRBJ2-3; D is ambiguous. The CDR3 is 12 amino acids. Trimming pared 5 bases from V and 6 bases from J, leaving 12 bases between. Germline V gives CDR1 DFQATT, CDR2 SNEGSKA (reference sequence). CDR3 protein: CSAAKGADTQYF. CDR3 in DNA: TGCAGTGCTGCTAAGGGTGCGGATACGCAGTATTTT.

The chain employs TRBV6-5 and TRBJ1-1, with unresolved D. This CDR3 comprises 14 residues. V lost 2 bases and J 4 bases, leaving 11 bases between the germline ends. CDR1 MNHEY and CDR2 SVGAGI come from the germline V gene. The CDR3 protein is CASSYKEVSTEAFF. CDR3 in DNA: TGTGCCAGCAGTTACAAGGAAGTATCCACTGAAGCTTTCTTT.

This clonotype was observed many times. This chain connects TRBV19 to TRBJ1-5, with D perhaps matching TRBD1 (6 bases). The CDR3 is 13 residues long. Trimming removed 6 bases from V and 5 bases from J, with 11 bases in between. Germline CDR1 and CDR2: LNHDA and SQIVND (reference sequence). CDR3 sequence reads: CASRTDRDQPQHF. The CDR3 DNA sequence: TGTGCCAGTAGGACGGACAGAGATCAGCCCCAGCATTTT.

J is TRBJ2-7 and V is TRBV10-3; 8 bases map to TRBD2. CDR1 and CDR2 (germline): ENHRY, SYGVKD. V shed 3 bases and J 0 bases; nucleotides not matched to a gene: 4. The CDR3 length is 15 residues. CDR3 sequence reads: CAISEVGGASYEQYF. CDR3 in DNA: TGTGCCATCAGTGAAGTCGGGGGGGCCTCCTACGAGCAGTACTTC.

The chain recombines TRBV10-3 with TRBJ2-7; 8 nucleotides match TRBD1. This CDR3 has 15 residues. V was pared by 0 bases and J by 5 bases, with 6 bases of the junction left unmatched. Germline values: CDR1 ENHRY, CDR2 SYGVKD. The CDR3 DNA sequence: TGTGCCATCAGTGAGTCGAGGACAGGGCACAACGAGCAGTACTTC. Residues: CAISESRTGHNEQYF.

With respect to this clonotype: It may be a read error: a sequence one base away is much more abundant. Since the CDR3 does not end with the conserved phenylalanine or tryptophan, this likely comes from a read error. V gene TRBV19 combines with J gene TRBJ1-1, with 8 bases matching TRBD1. Trimming removed 6 bases from V and 1 base from J; junction bases left unmatched: 7. The CDR3 runs 15 residues. Germline-derived CDR1 and CDR2 are LNHDA and SQIVND (reference sequence). CDR3 nucleotides: TGTGCCAGTAGAGCCTCCCAGGGGGCGAACACTGAAGCTTTCTTG. The encoded protein is CASRASQGANTEAFL.

This clonotype has just a few counts. The CDR3 protein is CSARPKDRVSYNEQFF. The CDR3 DNA follows: TGCAGTGCTAGACCTAAGGACAGGGTTTCCTACAATGAGCAGTTCTTC. The chain carries TRBV20-1 and TRBJ2-1; the match to TRBD1 covers 8 bases. Looked up from germline, CDR1 is DFQATT and CDR2 is SNEGSKA (reference sequence). This CDR3 has 16 amino acids. J was trimmed by 1 base and V by 2 bases; bases with no gene match: 7.